The next 26 T cell receptor beta chains were all read from a single sample in a study of tumor-infiltrating lymphocytes in primary liver carcinoma. In addition to blood RNA drawn from unsorted whole blood, germline DNA was extracted. Total RNA (around 500 ng) served as template for TCR beta cDNA synthesis primed by a constant-region primer. Employing slightly modified ARM-PCR, three nested multiplex PCR rounds were run, and these gave rise to the TCR beta libraries. A C-beta reverse primer was combined with TRBV1-TRBV30 forward primers in the first two PCR rounds, and each round had 10 cycles. TCRdb independently ran MiXCR on the multiplex PCR reads; one entry per CDR3 protein. The sample has 310,000 or so distinct CDR3 sequences, more than 55% seen once. Sequencing used peripheral blood. The origin of the receptors is a woman between 25 and 40 years old with primary liver carcinoma and hepatitis B virus infection.

This clonotype was detected a few times. An end of the junction differs from the germline gene, which may be a read error. The chain couples TRBV4-2 to TRBJ2-1, with TRBD2 matching 10 bases. The CDR3 has 16 amino acids. CDR1 and CDR2 (germline): LGHNA, YNFKEQ. CDR3 coding DNA: TGTGCCAGTAGCCAATCACACGCTAGCGGGAGCTATGAGCAGTTCTTC. Translated: CASSQSHASGSYEQFF.

This clonotype was counted a few times. Possible read error: a much larger clone is one base away. This rearrangement joins TRBV6-5 to TRBJ1-3; D gene ambiguous. The CDR3 consists of 14 residues. The V end lost 8 bases, the J end lost 4 bases, and 15 bases lay between the germline ends. Germline lookup yields CDR1 MNHEY and CDR2 SVGAGI. CDR3 DNA: TGTGCCAGCGTCGGGATAGGGTTAGGAAACACCATATATTTT. This translates into CASVGIGLGNTIYF.

Worth noting for this clonotype: Germline and junction disagree at one end, which may indicate a read error. The chain couples TRBV28 to TRBJ2-1; unclear D gene. This CDR3 is 14 amino acids long. Germline V gene lookup returns CDR1 MDHEN and CDR2 SYDVKM. CDR3 coding DNA: TGTGCCAACAGTACAACCATTGCTAGGAATGAGCGGTTCTTC. This encodes CANSTTIARNERFF.

This clonotype was recorded a few times. The chain has TRBV6-5 and TRBJ1-2; D not resolved. Germline CDR1 is MNHEY and CDR2 is SVGAGI. The CDR3 contains 13 residues. The germline V and J ends were trimmed by 6 bases and 0 bases, with 8 bases remaining between them. CDR3 coding DNA: TGTGCCAGCAGCGCCAAACCTAACTATGGCTACACCTTC. Residues: CASSAKPNYGYTF.

There are a few counts of this clonotype. The chain links TRBV7-9 to TRBJ2-3; 8 bases align to TRBD2. The CDR3 contains 17 residues. Germline lookup yields CDR1 SEHNR and CDR2 FQNEAQ (reference sequence). The junction had 12 bases not matched to a gene; V was cut back by 4 bases and J by 3 bases. In DNA form, the CDR3 reads TGTGCCAGCAGCTCCCCCCTACTAGCGGTAGGAACAGATACGCAGTATTTT. Protein sequence: CASSSPLLAVGTDTQYF.

This clonotype turned up a few times. This chain connects TRBV6-1 to TRBJ1-1, with a weak D call TRBD1 (5 bases). CDR1 and CDR2 from the germline V gene are MNHNS and SASEGT. V lost 3 bases and J lost 4, with 15 bases in between. The CDR3 has 15 residues. The CDR3 loop is CASSEMGPLGTEAFF. The CDR3 DNA follows: TGTGCCAGCAGTGAGATGGGGCCCCTGGGCACTGAAGCTTTCTTT.

This clonotype was counted ten times or more. The chain combines TRBV6-5 with TRBJ2-7; D is ambiguous. The CDR3 consists of 12 residues. CDR1 and CDR2 (germline): MNHEY, SVGAGI. Trimming pared 8 bases from V and 7 bases from J, leaving 15 bases between. The CDR3 sequence is CASLGTLGEQYF. The CDR3 nucleotides read TGTGCCAGCTTGGGCACCCTGGGGGAGCAGTACTTC.

Regarding this clonotype: One end of the junction varies from germline; a read error may be responsible. This chain links TRBV29-1 with TRBJ1-5, with a tentative D call TRBD1 (5 bases). The CDR3 totals 10 residues. Germline V gene lookup returns CDR1 SQVTM and CDR2 ANQGSEA. CDR3 protein: CGVKTVLQHF. The CDR3 DNA reads TGCGGCGTTAAGACAGTCCTCCAGCATTTT. The variable domain in full, completed from reference TRBV29-1 and TRBJ1-5, reads SAVISQKPSRDICQRGTSLTIQCQVDSQVTMMFWYRQQPGQSLTLIATANQGSEATYESGFVIDKFPISRPNLTFSTLTVSNMSPEDSSIYLCGVKTVLQHFGDGTRLSIL.

Comment on this clonotype: A much larger clonotype is one base distant, so this may be a read error. This chain connects TRBV12-3 or TRBV12-4 to TRBJ2-7; TRBD2 agrees at 8 bases. The CDR3 spans 15 residues. The CDR3 spells CAGSFRVGRAYEQYF. The CDR3 bases are TGTGCCGGCAGTTTTAGGGTCGGGAGGGCCTACGAGCAGTACTTC.

Worth noting for this clonotype: This clone may be a read error of a much larger clone one base away. The rearrangement uses TRBV12-3 or TRBV12-4 and TRBJ2-7, with D unclear. Trimming left V 6 bases short and J 7 bases short, with 16 bases between. This CDR3 has 13 amino acids. CDR3 protein: CASSPSGCREQYF. For the CDR3, the DNA is TGTGCCAGCAGCCCCTCTGGATGCCGAGAGCAGTACTTC.

This clonotype was detected ten times or more. The gene calls are TRBV12-3 or TRBV12-4 and TRBJ2-2; 9 bases match TRBD1. V shed 3 bases and J 6 bases; nucleotides not matched to a gene: 14. This CDR3 has 18 amino acids. The CDR3 here is CASSLSTGGMKGAGELFF. The CDR3 DNA sequence: TGTGCCAGCAGTTTGTCGACAGGGGGAATGAAGGGGGCCGGGGAGCTGTTTTTT.

The sample holds a few counts of this clonotype. The chain joins TRBV2 to TRBJ1-6; D is unresolved. The CDR3 length is 13 residues. The germline V gene has CDR1 SNHLY and CDR2 FYNNEI. Deletions cut 11 bases from V and 4 bases from J, with 12 bases between. CDR3 coding DNA: TGTGCCGCCCAGACGACTTATAATTCACCCCTCCACTTT. This encodes CAAQTTYNSPLHF.

The chain recombines TRBV6-5 with TRBJ1-2; no firm D call. The V end was cut by 5 bases, the J end by 1 base, with 17 bases between. CDR1 and CDR2 (germline): MNHEY, SVGAGI. The CDR3 length is 16 residues. The CDR3 spells CASSPDGPLLNYGYTF. As DNA, the CDR3 is TGTGCCAGCAGTCCAGACGGCCCGCTGCTTAACTATGGCTACACCTTC.

Comments on this clonotype: This could be a read error, since a much larger clone is one nucleotide away. As the CDR3 is not closed by the conserved phenylalanine or tryptophan, this likely results from a read error. The chain uses TRBV6-5 and TRBJ2-1; TRBD2 is a possible D gene (6 bases). Trimming left V 8 bases short and J 5 bases short, with 19 bases between. From germline, CDR1 is MNHEY and CDR2 SVGAGI. The length of the CDR3 is 15 residues. CDR3 region: CASRSSPGGHNEQFS. CDR3 coding DNA: TGTGCCAGCCGATCTAGCCCCGGGGGTCACAATGAGCAGTTCTCC.

This clonotype was recorded a few times. The J gene is TRBJ1-5, the V gene TRBV28; D unresolved. The CDR3 is 12 residues long. Germline-derived CDR1 and CDR2 are MDHEN and SYDVKM. Trimming removed 10 bases at V and 3 bases at J, with 10 bases between. CDR3 nucleotides: TGTGCCACTCACGTCCCCAATCAGCCCCAGCATTTT. Protein sequence: CATHVPNQPQHF.

As regards this clonotype: This may arise from a read error, as a much more abundant clone is one base away. The chain recombines TRBV6-5 with TRBJ2-1; D gene uncertain. The germline V gene has CDR1 MNHEY and CDR2 SVGAGI. The CDR3 runs 15 residues. The ends were cut back, 6 bases at V and 0 bases at J, with 12 bases in the middle. The CDR3 DNA sequence: TGTGCCAGCAGATACCTCCCCGACTCCTACAATGAGCAGTTCTTC. Its translation: CASRYLPDSYNEQFF.

The J gene is TRBJ2-3, the V gene TRBV2; TRBD2 aligns across 13 bases. CDR3 length equals 14 residues. After removal of 8 bases from V and 4 bases from J, the junction contained 3 bases not matched to a gene. Germline V gene data show CDR1 as SNHLY and CDR2 as FYNNEI. CDR3 DNA sequence: TGTGCCAGCTGCGGACTAGCGGGAGCAGATACGCAGTATTTT. As protein: CASCGLAGADTQYF.

As for this clonotype: The CDR3 does not close with the conserved phenylalanine or tryptophan, likely indicating a read error. The genes are TRBV11-2 and TRBJ2-7; 7 bases are a match to TRBD1. The CDR3 has 12 residues. The germline CDR1 and CDR2 sequences are SGHAT and FQNNGV. The CDR3 loop is CTSSPGGYEQYY. In DNA form, the CDR3 reads TGTACCAGCAGCCCAGGGGGCTACGAGCAGTACTAC.

This clonotype was observed a handful of times. Given a much more abundant clone one base away, this may be a read error. The CDR3, as DNA: TGTGTCAGCAGCCAGGGACAGGGGCAGTTCTTC. Protein: CVSSQGQGQFF. This chain joins TRBV6-5 and TRBJ2-1; 9 nucleotides line up with TRBD1. Germline V gene data show CDR1 as MNHEY and CDR2 as SVGAGI. The CDR3 sequence is 11 residues long.

The chain couples TRBV6-6 to TRBJ1-5; D is ambiguous. The CDR3 sequence is 14 residues long. The germline gives CDR1 MNHNY, CDR2 SVGAGI (reference sequence). V dropped 2 bases and J dropped 8 bases, with 13 bases sitting between them. Here the CDR3 DNA reads TGTGCCAGCAGTTACAATTCGGAGAGTAAGCCCCAGCATTTT. This codes for CASSYNSESKPQHF.

V gene TRBV6-2 or TRBV6-3 combines with J gene TRBJ1-5; 9 bases fit TRBD1. Unmatched junction bases numbered 8, after V lost 10 bases and J lost 1 base. From germline, CDR1 is MNHEY and CDR2 SVGEGT. This CDR3 has 15 amino acids. In DNA, the CDR3 is TGTGCCATAAACAGGGGGCTTCAGAGCAATCAGCCCCAGCATTTT. This sequence encodes CAINRGLQSNQPQHF.

As for this clonotype: One end of the junction does not line up with germline, which may come from a read error. The chain recombines TRBV4-1 with TRBJ2-3; D is ambiguous. Germline assignment: CDR1 MGHRA and CDR2 YSYEKL. There are 14 residues in the CDR3. The CDR3 region has the DNA TGCGCCAGCAGCCCAACGGATAGCACCGATACGCAGTATTTT. Its translation: CASSPTDSTDTQYF.

In regard to this clonotype: One base away lies a much larger clone, so this may be a sequencing read error. The V call is TRBV29-1, the J call TRBJ1-1; weak D call: TRBD1 (6 bases). The CDR3 is 14 residues long. CDR1 and CDR2 (germline): SQVTM, ANQGSEA. V lost 4 bases, J lost 4 bases, and 16 bases lay in between. In nucleotides, the CDR3 is TGCAGCGTTGCAGCCTTCAAGGGGGTCACTGAAGCTTTCTTT. This encodes CSVAAFKGVTEAFF.

Notes on this clonotype: This could be a read error, since a much larger clone is one nucleotide away. V is TRBV29-1 and J is TRBJ2-7; D is unclear. With 6 bases removed from V and 5 bases from J, the gap between germline ends came to 14 bases. The CDR3 consists of 12 residues. CDR1 SQVTM and CDR2 ANQGSEA come from the germline V gene. DNA for the CDR3: TGCAGCGTCCTGGGCCTTTCCAACGAGCAGTACTTC. Protein sequence: CSVLGLSNEQYF.

This clonotype was seen a few times. The gene calls are TRBV6-5 and TRBJ2-7; a weak D match, TRBD2 (5 bases). V was trimmed by 8 bases and J by 4 bases, leaving 9 bases between them. The CDR3 spans 11 residues. Germline CDR1 is MNHEY and CDR2 is SVGAGI. The CDR3 DNA is TGTGCCAGCGGGAGTAGATACGAGCAGTACTTC. Translated: CASGSRYEQYF.

This clonotype was counted a few times. The CDR3 sequence: CASSGGQALWEQYF. The CDR3 DNA sequence: TGTGCCAGCAGTGGGGGACAGGCCCTTTGGGAGCAGTACTTC. The chain couples TRBV6-1 to TRBJ2-7; 8 bases line up with TRBD1. This CDR3 has 14 amino acids. Trimming removed 4 bases from V and 7 bases from J; junction bases left unmatched: 9. Per germline, CDR1 MNHNS and CDR2 SASEGT.